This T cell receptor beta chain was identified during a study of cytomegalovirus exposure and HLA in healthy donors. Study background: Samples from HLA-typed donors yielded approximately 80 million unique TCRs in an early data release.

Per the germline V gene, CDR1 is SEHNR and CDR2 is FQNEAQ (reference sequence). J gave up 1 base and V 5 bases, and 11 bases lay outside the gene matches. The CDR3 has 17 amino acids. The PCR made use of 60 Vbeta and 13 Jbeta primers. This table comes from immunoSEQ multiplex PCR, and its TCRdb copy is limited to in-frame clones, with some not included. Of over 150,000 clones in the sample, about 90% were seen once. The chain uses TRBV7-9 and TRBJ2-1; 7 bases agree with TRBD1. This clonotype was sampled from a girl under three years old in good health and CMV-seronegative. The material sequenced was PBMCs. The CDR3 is CASSPGGTALSYNEQFF. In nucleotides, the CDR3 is TGTGCCAGCAGCCCAGGGGGTACGGCTTTATCCTACAATGAGCAGTTCTTC.